The 29 T cell receptor beta chains given below trace back to one sample, sequenced in a study of identical twins. One entry per CDR3 protein results from TCRdb running MiXCR on the 5' RACE reads. The sample consists of 500,000 to 600,000 distinct CDR3 sequences, under 25% of them appearing once. These data were likewise used in another study, on T cells expressing NK-cell markers.

The source material was CD4+ T cells sorted from blood. The receptor set was obtained from a woman aged 18-29 years in good health.

The CDR3 DNA sequence: TGTGCCAGCAGCAAGATAACGGAGGCGACGTTCTTC. Translation: CASSKITEATFF. The V call is TRBV3-1, the J call TRBJ2-1; a possible D gene is TRBD2 (5 bases). V was clipped by 5 bases and J by 15 bases, with 17 bases between them. Germline CDR1 reads LGHDT; CDR2 reads YNNKEL (reference sequence). The CDR3 runs to 12 residues.

This clonotype came up once. The J gene is TRBJ1-2, the V gene TRBV12-5; no definite D call. Germline CDR1 reads LGHNT; CDR2 reads FRNRAP. V gave up 7 bases and J gave up 4 bases, with 10 bases separating them. This CDR3 comprises 12 residues. CDR3 sequence: CASAPEAYGYTF. DNA of the CDR3: TGTGCTAGTGCCCCCGAGGCCTATGGCTACACCTTC.

This clonotype was seen a handful of times. Here the CDR3 DNA reads TGCAGGGCCAGAACCACCAACAGGGTTTCCTACAATGAGCAGTTCTTC. This encodes CRARTTNRVSYNEQFF. V and J are TRBV20-1 and TRBJ2-1; a weak D match, TRBD1 (6 bases). This CDR3 region has 16 residues. CDR1 and CDR2 from the germline V gene are DFQATT and SNEGSKA (reference sequence).

This chain uses TRBV13 with TRBJ1-2, with 8 positions matching TRBD1. The V gene's germline CDR1 is PRHDT and CDR2 FYEKMQ (reference sequence). The junction had 9 bases not matched to a gene; V was cut back by 5 bases and J by 7 bases. The CDR3 is 14 amino acids. CDR3 sequence reads: CASSMNRGRVGYTF. Here the CDR3 DNA reads TGTGCCAGCAGCATGAACAGGGGGAGGGTTGGCTACACCTTC.

The chain joins TRBV29-1 to TRBJ2-1; TRBD2 agrees at 11 bases. The CDR3 sequence is 14 residues long. CDR1 SQVTM and CDR2 ANQGSEA come from the germline V gene. Trimming removed 6 bases from V and 5 bases from J; junction bases left unmatched: 6. This CDR3 is CSVRLAGRNNEQFF. The CDR3 DNA follows: TGCAGCGTCCGACTAGCGGGACGGAACAATGAGCAGTTCTTC.

This clonotype was picked up a small number of times. The chain couples TRBV20-1 to TRBJ2-1; TRBD2 matches at 14 bases. This CDR3 contains 16 residues. CDR1 and CDR2 from the germline V gene are DFQATT and SNEGSKA (reference sequence). J was trimmed by 8 bases and V by 6 bases; bases with no gene match: 12. CDR3 DNA sequence: TGCAGTGCGACTCGGACTAGCGGGGGGCCTAGCGATGAGCAGTTCTTC. Translated: CSATRTSGGPSDEQFF.

The chain uses TRBV5-1 and TRBJ2-2, with TRBD2 identical over 10 bases. The CDR3 extends over 14 amino acids. CDR1 is SGHRS, CDR2 YFSETQ, per germline. V was pared by 7 bases and J by 2 bases, with 2 bases of the junction left unmatched. DNA for the CDR3: TGCGCCAGCCGACTAGCGGGTAACACCGGGGAGCTGTTTTTT. Residues: CASRLAGNTGELFF.

This clonotype was detected only a few times. The genes are TRBV3-1 and TRBJ1-1, with a tentative D call TRBD1 (5 bases). Looked up from germline, CDR1 is LGHDT and CDR2 is YNNKEL (reference sequence). Trimming removed 4 bases at V and 7 bases at J, with 19 bases between. The CDR3 loop spans 15 amino acids. The CDR3 protein is CASSPTVGGRDEAFF. CDR3 coding DNA: TGTGCCAGCAGCCCCACCGTGGGGGGACGGGATGAAGCTTTCTTT.

This clonotype was detected only a few times. V gene TRBV20-1 combines with J gene TRBJ2-3; 10 nucleotides line up with TRBD2. This CDR3 spans 17 amino acids. V was clipped by 2 bases and J by 1 base; unmatched bases: 9. In germline, CDR1 is DFQATT, CDR2 SNEGSKA (reference sequence). In DNA, the CDR3 is TGCAGTGCTAGACTAGCGGGGGCTCGCCGGGGCACAGATACGCAGTATTTT. Translated, it gives CSARLAGARRGTDTQYF.

This clonotype was picked up a small number of times. The chain uses TRBV27 and TRBJ1-2, with 9 bases fitting TRBD1. Per germline, CDR1 MNHEY and CDR2 SMNVEV (reference sequence). The trim removed 4 bases at V and 4 bases at J, leaving 7 bases unmatched. The CDR3 consists of 15 residues. The CDR3 sequence is CASSSRTGAVYGYTF. In DNA form, the CDR3 reads TGTGCCAGCAGTTCCCGGACAGGGGCAGTCTATGGCTACACCTTC.

There are a few counts of this clonotype. CDR3 loop: CASSQSESGTGGNQPQHF. In DNA, the CDR3 is TGCGCCAGCAGTCAATCAGAATCCGGGACAGGGGGCAATCAGCCCCAGCATTTT. V usage is TRBV23-1 and J usage is TRBJ1-5; TRBD1 agrees at 10 bases. TRBV23-1 is noted as an ORF with a role that remains uncertain. Germline trimming cut 0 bases from V and 2 bases from J; bases unmatched to any gene: 7. The CDR3 loop spans 18 amino acids.

This clonotype occurred many times. This chain links TRBV29-1 with TRBJ2-7; 7 nucleotides match TRBD1. Germline V gene sequence: CDR1 SQVTM, CDR2 ANQGSEA. Trimming removed 5 bases from V and 1 base from J; junction bases left unmatched: 8. The CDR3 runs 14 residues. Here the CDR3 reads CSVRTGEGSYEQYF. In DNA form, the CDR3 reads TGCAGCGTTCGCACAGGGGAAGGTTCCTACGAGCAGTACTTC.

This clonotype was seen more than once but under ten times. The chain recombines TRBV20-1 with TRBJ2-5; a weak D match, TRBD1 (5 bases). CDR1 is DFQATT, CDR2 SNEGSKA, per germline (reference sequence). Trimming pared 5 bases from V and 2 bases from J, leaving 12 bases between. CDR3 size: 13 residues. CDR3 DNA: TGCAGTGCTGGCGGAAGGGGTCAAGAGACCCAGTACTTC. Translating it yields CSAGGRGQETQYF.

The chain couples TRBV5-5 to TRBJ2-7; perhaps D is TRBD1 or TRBD2 (5 bases each). The V gene's germline CDR1 is SGHKS and CDR2 YYEKEE (reference sequence). The CDR3 is 14 residues long. Trimming removed 1 base from V and 3 bases from J, with 11 bases in between. The CDR3 loop is CASSLKGTGYEQYF. The CDR3 nucleotides read TGTGCCAGCAGCTTGAAGGGGACCGGCTACGAGCAGTACTTC.

This clonotype was seen more than once but under ten times. The CDR3 region is CASSSLGLASYNEQFF. The CDR3 DNA follows: TGTGCCAGCAGCTCCCTGGGACTAGCGTCCTACAATGAGCAGTTCTTC. The genes are TRBV7-3 and TRBJ2-1; 10 bases are shared with TRBD2. Germline V lookup: CDR1 SGHTA, CDR2 FQGTGA. V lost 4 bases, J lost 1 base, and 4 bases stayed unmatched. The CDR3 is made up of 16 amino acids.

The CDR3 reads CASGDRGHTDTQYF. DNA of the CDR3: TGTGCCAGCGGGGACAGGGGCCACACAGATACGCAGTATTTT. The chain recombines TRBV18 with TRBJ2-3; 10 bases fit TRBD1. This CDR3 region has 14 residues. Germline CDR1 KGHSH, CDR2 LQKENI. Trimming removed 8 bases from V and 2 bases from J; junction bases left unmatched: 4.

This sequence joins TRBV18 and TRBJ2-7, with a possible D match to TRBD1 (5 bases). CDR3 length: 13 amino acids. The germline gives CDR1 KGHSH, CDR2 LQKENI. V lost 0 bases and J lost 6, with 9 bases in between. The CDR3 region is CASSPPSRGEQYF. CDR3 DNA sequence: TGTGCCAGCTCACCACCGTCAAGGGGCGAGCAGTACTTC.

This clonotype has only a few counts. The rearrangement joins TRBV7-2 to TRBJ2-7; TRBD1 might be the D (6 bases). Trimming took 8 bases from V and 3 from J, leaving 17 bases between them. CDR1 and CDR2 (germline): SGHTA, FQGNSA. The CDR3 covers 14 residues. The chain's CDR3 is CASGISDSYYEQYF. The CDR3 DNA is TGTGCCAGCGGGATTTCGGACAGCTACTACGAGCAGTACTTC. The whole variable domain, filled in from reference TRBV7-2 and TRBJ2-7, reads GAGVSQSPSNKVTEKGKDVELRCDPISGHTALYWYRQSLGQGLEFLIYFQGNSAPDKSGLPSDRFSAERTGGSVSTLTIQRTQQEDSAVYLCASGISDSYYEQYFGPGTRLTVT.

This clonotype was seen a few times. This chain links TRBV6-5 with TRBJ1-2; D gene ambiguous. CDR1 is MNHEY and CDR2 is SVGAGI in the germline V gene. Trimming took 4 bases from V and 4 from J, leaving 19 bases between them. The CDR3 has 16 residues. The CDR3 sequence: CASSSPPGRDFYGYTF. CDR3 in DNA: TGTGCCAGCAGTTCTCCACCCGGACGGGATTTCTATGGCTACACCTTC.

This chain uses TRBV10-2 with TRBJ2-7; 13 bases agree with TRBD2. V was clipped by 7 bases and J by 5 bases; unmatched bases: 8. The germline gives CDR1 WSHSY, CDR2 SAAADI. This CDR3 contains 15 residues. In DNA, the CDR3 is TGCGCCAGCACACTAGCGGGGGGGTTCGGTGACGAGCAGTACTTC. It codes for CASTLAGGFGDEQYF.

This clonotype came up a few times. The rearrangement uses TRBV5-6 and TRBJ2-1; the match to TRBD2 covers 8 bases. The germline V gene encodes CDR1 SGHDT and CDR2 YYEEEE. This CDR3 is built from 16 residues. J lost 2 bases, V lost 2 bases, and 6 bases had no gene match. CDR3 in amino acids: CASSLRKRETYNEQFF. CDR3 nucleotide sequence: TGTGCCAGCAGCTTACGTAAGCGGGAGACCTACAATGAGCAGTTCTTC.

This clonotype was counted between two and nine times. This chain links TRBV20-1 with TRBJ1-3; unclear D gene. The V gene lost 6 bases and the J gene lost 0 bases, with 12 bases spanning the gap. Germline values: CDR1 DFQATT, CDR2 SNEGSKA (reference sequence). CDR3 length: 14 residues. CDR3 in DNA: TGCAGTGCGAGGCGGCAGATCTCTGGAAACACCATATATTTT. Translating gives CSARRQISGNTIYF.

In its sample, this clonotype was seen a few times. At one end the junction does not follow the germline gene, possibly because of a read error. This rearrangement joins TRBV4-3 to TRBJ2-7; D not resolved. The CDR3 covers 13 residues. The germline gives CDR1 LGHNA, CDR2 YSLEER. CDR3 loop: CASSQDMRGPKSF. CDR3 DNA sequence: TGCGCCAGCAGCCAAGATATGCGTGGACCGAAATCTTTC.

This clonotype was seen more than once but under ten times. The V gene is TRBV12-3 or TRBV12-4, the J gene TRBJ1-2, with 7 bases that match TRBD1. The CDR3 has 12 residues. CDR3 amino acids: CATGINSDGYTF. The DNA of the CDR3 is TGTGCGACAGGGATCAATTCGGATGGCTACACCTTC.

A few counts support this clonotype. This chain joins TRBV5-1 and TRBJ2-5; 9 bases map to TRBD1. The CDR3 contains 17 residues. Germline CDR1 and CDR2: SGHRS and YFSETQ. V trimming: 0 bases; J trimming: 2 bases; junction bases outside the gene matches: 8. The CDR3 nucleotides are TGCGCCAGCAGCTTGGCCGGAGGGACAGGGACACAAGAGACCCAGTACTTC. Its translation is CASSLAGGTGTQETQYF.

V usage is TRBV7-2 and J usage is TRBJ2-1; TRBD2 might be the D (6 bases). Per the germline V gene, CDR1 is SGHTA and CDR2 is FQGNSA. The V end was cut by 5 bases, the J end by 4 bases, with 15 bases between. CDR3 length: 15 residues. In DNA form, the CDR3 reads TGTGCCAGCAGCCACGGGAGCGGTGTGTACAATGAGCAGTTCTTC. Translating gives CASSHGSGVYNEQFF.

This clonotype was detected only a few times. The chain has TRBV12-3 or TRBV12-4 and TRBJ2-7; the D is unclear. The CDR3 covers 13 residues. V lost 3 bases, J lost 0 bases, and 6 bases lay in between. CDR3 coding DNA: TGTGCCAGCAGTTTTCACACCTCCTACGAGCAGTACTTC. This translates into CASSFHTSYEQYF.

The J gene is TRBJ2-7, the V gene TRBV7-2; tentatively, D is TRBD1 (5 bases). V was trimmed by 5 bases and J by 2 bases, leaving 13 bases between them. This CDR3 has 14 amino acids. Germline CDR1 reads SGHTA; CDR2 reads FQGNSA. The CDR3, as DNA: TGTGCCAGCAGCATTGCAGGGAACCCCTACGAGCAGTACTTC. Amino acids: CASSIAGNPYEQYF. Full variable domain (remainder filled in from reference TRBV7-2 and TRBJ2-7): GAGVSQSPSNKVTEKGKDVELRCDPISGHTALYWYRQSLGQGLEFLIYFQGNSAPDKSGLPSDRFSAERTGGSVSTLTIQRTQQEDSAVYLCASSIAGNPYEQYFGPGTRLTVT.

This clonotype was picked up a small number of times. This chain joins TRBV20-1 and TRBJ1-4; D unclear. V was shortened by 4 bases and J by 2 bases, with 2 bases between the two germline ends. This CDR3 is built from 11 residues. Germline-derived CDR1 and CDR2 are DFQATT and SNEGSKA (reference sequence). Here the CDR3 DNA reads TGCAGTGCTAACACTAATGAAAAACTGTTTTTT. Protein sequence: CSANTNEKLFF.